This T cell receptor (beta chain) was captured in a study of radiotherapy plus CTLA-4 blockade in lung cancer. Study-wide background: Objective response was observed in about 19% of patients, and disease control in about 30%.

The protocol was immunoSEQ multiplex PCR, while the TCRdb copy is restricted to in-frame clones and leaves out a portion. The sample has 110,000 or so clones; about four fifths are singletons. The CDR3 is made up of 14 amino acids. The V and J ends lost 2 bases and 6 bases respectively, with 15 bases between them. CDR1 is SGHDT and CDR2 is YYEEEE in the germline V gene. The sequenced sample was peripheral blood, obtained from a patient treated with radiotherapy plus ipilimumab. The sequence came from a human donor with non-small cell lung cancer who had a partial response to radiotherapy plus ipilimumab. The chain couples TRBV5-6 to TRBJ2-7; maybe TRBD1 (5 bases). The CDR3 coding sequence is TGTGCCAGCAGCTTTTCAGGGAATCTATTCGAGCAGTACTTC. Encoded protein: CASSFSGNLFEQYF.